Following are 12 T cell receptor beta chains from one sample sequenced in a study of monozygotic twins with inflammatory bowel disease. TCRdb re-called the 5' RACE reads and catalogs CDR3 proteins one per entry, DNA excluded. The sample data list 300,000 to 350,000 distinct CDR3 sequences. Specimen: blood. Every receptor here comes from a human donor with ulcerative colitis or Crohn's disease, or a healthy co-twin of an affected twin (not recorded which).

V usage is TRBV6-1 and J usage is TRBJ2-1; TCRdb proposes TRBD2, but this gene call is untestable without DNA. The CDR3 loop spans 13 amino acids. Per germline, CDR1 MNHNS and CDR2 SASEGT. The CDR3 loop is CASSASGRYEQFF.

J is TRBJ1-1 and V is TRBV11-2; TCRdb returns TRBD1, unconfirmable since there is no DNA. CDR3 length: 14 residues. Germline-derived CDR1 and CDR2 are SGHAT and FQNNGV. CDR3 sequence: CASSLGGVNTEAFF. Full variable domain (outside the CDR3, taken from reference TRBV11-2 and TRBJ1-1): EAGVAQSPRYKIIEKRQSVAFWCNPISGHATLYWYQQILGQGPKLLIQFQNNGVVDDSQLPKDRFSAERLKGVDSTLKIQPAKLEDSAVYLCASSLGGVNTEAFFGQGTRLTVV.

The chain links TRBV7-2 to TRBJ1-2; the D gene TCRdb calls, TRBD1, cannot be checked with no DNA. Germline V gene sequence: CDR1 SGHTA, CDR2 FQGNSA. This CDR3 contains 16 residues. The CDR3 sequence: CASSSRDRGPGYGYTF.

J is TRBJ1-1 and V is TRBV6-1; as DNA is missing, the TRBD1 call by TCRdb cannot be tested. The length of the CDR3 is 15 residues. Germline CDR1 MNHNS, CDR2 SASEGT. CDR3 region: CASRWDRIQNTEAFF.

This rearrangement joins TRBV5-5 to TRBJ2-1; the TRBD1 assignment by TCRdb is unverifiable without DNA. The length of the CDR3 is 13 residues. Germline V gene lookup returns CDR1 SGHKS and CDR2 YYEKEE (reference sequence). The CDR3 sequence is CASSFGVPGQPFF.

The chain recombines TRBV5-1 with TRBJ2-7; TCRdb designates TRBD1, a call that cannot be tested without DNA. Germline CDR1 SGHRS, CDR2 YFSETQ. This CDR3 contains 12 residues. CDR3 loop: CASSDSGYEQYF.

The chain recombines TRBV12-3 or TRBV12-4 with TRBJ2-7. The CDR3 sequence is 14 residues long. CDR3: CASSQRGSSYEQYF.

The J gene is TRBJ2-3, the V gene TRBV7-9; TCRdb reports TRBD1, a call that lacks DNA to check it against. This CDR3 comprises 15 residues. CDR1 is SEHNR and CDR2 is FQNEAQ in the germline V gene (reference sequence). CDR3 sequence reads: CASSSGVPGVDTQYF.

The V and J genes are TRBV2 and TRBJ1-5. Germline lookup yields CDR1 SNHLY and CDR2 FYNNEI. The CDR3 totals 14 residues. This CDR3 reads CASSDIAVSQPQYF.

The chain uses TRBV7-9 and TRBJ1-5; TCRdb proposes TRBD1, but this gene call is untestable without DNA. The CDR3 runs 17 residues. In germline, CDR1 is SEHNR, CDR2 FQNEAQ (reference sequence). The CDR3 spells CASSTGQGDVSNQPQHF.

The genes are TRBV5-6 and TRBJ2-7. Per the germline V gene, CDR1 is SGHDT and CDR2 is YYEEEE. The CDR3 totals 12 residues. CDR3 sequence reads: CASSRQDYEQYF.

The chain links TRBV20-1 to TRBJ1-1. CDR3 length equals 13 residues. Looked up from germline, CDR1 is DFQATT and CDR2 is SNEGSKA (reference sequence). This CDR3 is CSARDAANTEAFF.